This TCR beta chain was identified during a study of blood T cells in healthy people across ages. Findings of the study overall: When one million T cells were used, diversity estimates were thought to be underestimates. There were more naive CD4+ cells and higher diversity in long-lived donors than in aged donors.

As for this clonotype: Its cognate antigen is unknown.

A second PCR, run for roughly 7 to 11 cycles, used a sample-barcoded 5' primer plus a J-beta primer mix. TCRdb analysed the 5' RACE reads with MiXCR anew, one entry per CDR3 protein. The table shows almost 800,000 distinct CDR3 sequences, with about three fifths occurring only once. There were healthy Caucasian individuals from Russia, aged roughly 6 to 100, serving as donors. Trimming took 4 bases from V and 2 from J, leaving 11 bases between them. Germline V lookup: CDR1 MGHRA, CDR2 YSYEKL. The CDR3 has 14 amino acids. This receptor was identified in a man between 25 and 39 years old in good health. Sequenced: blood. This sequence joins TRBV4-1 and TRBJ1-2; TRBD1 is a possible D gene (6 bases). The CDR3 DNA reads as TGCGCCAGCAGCCCCACTCAGGGGAACTATGGCTACACCTTC. Amino acid sequence: CASSPTQGNYGYTF.